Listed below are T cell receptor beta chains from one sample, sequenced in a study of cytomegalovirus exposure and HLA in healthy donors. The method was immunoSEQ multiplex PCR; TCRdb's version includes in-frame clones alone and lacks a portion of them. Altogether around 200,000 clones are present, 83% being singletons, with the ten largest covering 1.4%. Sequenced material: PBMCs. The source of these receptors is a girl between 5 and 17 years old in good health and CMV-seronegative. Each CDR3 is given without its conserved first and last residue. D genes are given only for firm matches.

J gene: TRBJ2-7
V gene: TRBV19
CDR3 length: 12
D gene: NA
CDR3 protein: ASSRARDTYEQY

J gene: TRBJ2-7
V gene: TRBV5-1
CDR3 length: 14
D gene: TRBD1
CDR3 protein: ASSPFPGQSSYEQY

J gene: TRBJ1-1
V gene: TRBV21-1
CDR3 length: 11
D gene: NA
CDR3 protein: ASSKGAYSKAF

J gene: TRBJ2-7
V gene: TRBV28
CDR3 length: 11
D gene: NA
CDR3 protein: ASSPASDYEQY

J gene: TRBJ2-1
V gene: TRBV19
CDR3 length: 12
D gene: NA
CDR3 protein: ASRPDRDYNEQF

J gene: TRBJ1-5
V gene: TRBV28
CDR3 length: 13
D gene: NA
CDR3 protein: ASSLRRSGGQPQH

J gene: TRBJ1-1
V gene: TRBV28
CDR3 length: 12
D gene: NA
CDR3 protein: ASRARLTDPEAF

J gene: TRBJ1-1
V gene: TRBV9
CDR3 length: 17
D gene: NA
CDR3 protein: ASSATGIGRLDLNTEAF

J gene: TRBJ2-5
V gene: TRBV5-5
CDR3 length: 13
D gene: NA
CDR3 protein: ASSPYGQIQETQY

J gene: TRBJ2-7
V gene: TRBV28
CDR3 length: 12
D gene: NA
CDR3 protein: ASRPPSPEYEQY